Sequencing of this TCR beta chain was carried out in a study of CD4 T cells in relation to SARS-CoV-2 and coronaviruses. Study-wide context: PBMCs were cultured with antigen for roughly nine days before TCR beta sequencing. Shared crossreactive spike epitopes were mapped to their HLA restriction. The study's findings and limits: About 65% of donors had memory CD4+ clonotypes crossrecognizing SARS-CoV-2 and common cold coronavirus spike.

In regard to this clone: The antigen remains undetermined.

CD4+ T cells from unexposed donors were obtained before the COVID-19 pandemic (2011-2018). After less than 11 days of culture, CD4+ T cells were isolated. As cell numbers allowed, unexposed-donor CD4+ T cells faced SARS-CoV-2 S/N and four cold-coronavirus spikes. V was clipped by 6 bases and J by 0 bases, with 9 bases between them. This CDR3 is 13 amino acids long. Germline V gene sequence: CDR1 WSHSY, CDR2 SAAADI. Clones were read by immunoSEQ multiplex PCR, and TCRdb kept only the in-frame ones, dropping some. There are 18,000 or so clones in the sample; around 73% occur only once, and approximately 19% lies in the top ten.

The sequence was obtained from a human donor in good health. Sequencing was performed on CD4+ T cells from PBMCs, cultured in vitro. The rearrangement joins TRBV10-2 to TRBJ2-7; D may be TRBD1 or TRBD2 (5 bases each). CDR3 DNA sequence: TGCGCCAGCAGCCGGGACCGCTCCTACGAGCAGTACTTC. This gives the protein CASSRDRSYEQYF.